This TCR beta chain appears in the sequencing data of a study of blood T cell repertoires in COVID-19 (dated by TCRdb to 2018 to 2021). Broadly, across the study: Collaborator samples came from the United States, Italy and Spain and covered acute and convalescent phases of COVID-19. The material from the prospective study consisted of cDNA or gDNA derived from T cells, B-cell-depleted T cells, or PBMCs. The dataset comprised deeply sampled blood TCRbeta repertoires from subjects exposed to, actively infected with, or recovered from COVID-19. The repertoires were made available in a free public database intended to serve as a resource for research on the immune response to SARS-CoV-2. Samples were obtained from the ongoing ImmuneRACE study (first 160 participants) and from 1,254 subjects provided by 6 global collaborators. Sample metadata almost always included a de-identified subject ID, COVID-19 status, age in years and sex. Where HLA class I and class II types were available, the types were taken from metadata supplied by the sample provider, not from assay-based typing.

In its sample, this clone was seen a few times. What this receptor recognizes is not known. The input lacks base qualities; no much larger clone sits a single base away. TCRbeta CDR3 regions were amplified from genomic DNA using the immunoSEQ Assay, a bias-controlled multiplex PCR. In the source study's methods: Within the assay, amplification of reference gene primers was used to estimate how many nucleated cells each sample contained. Sequence reads were collapsed and filtered to measure the absolute abundance of every unique TCRbeta CDR3 rearrangement. Productive Simpson clonality was computed per sample as the square root of Simpson's diversity index over productive rearrangements. In TCRdb, the immuneACCESS table is reduced to in-frame sequences with V and J assigned. These tables do not hold every clone; where another copy was compared, an unresolved V gene accounts for under half, and the others remain unexplained. V and J calls and clone size are those listed in that table; D and trimming were worked out from the DNA. The sample table lists 95,000 to 150,000 clones, 82% of them with a count of one. The leading ten clones occupy 4.5% of the sample.

Each collaborating institution followed its own protocols to collect whole blood in K2EDTA tubes. For TCRbeta analysis, collaborators shipped samples in one of three forms: frozen whole blood, isolated PBMCs, or DNA extracted from either of those sample types. The CDR3 contains 13 residues, cysteine and phenylalanine counted. The only DNA kept is the CDR3, 39 bases in frame from the first base. Trimming removed 2 bases from V and 0 bases from J, leaving 4 bases between the germline ends. CDR1 and CDR2 (MNHNS, SASEGT) derive from the germline V gene. The study at large found these results: The amount of clinical and demographic metadata varied by source and participant and was provided uncurated.

Sequenced input: peripheral blood. The chain is encoded by TRBV6-1 joined to TRBJ1-1; no D gene is confidently identified. This receptor was identified in a woman aged 70-85 years with acute or convalescent COVID-19. The DNA is as follows: TGTGCCAGCAGTGAAATAGTGAACACTGAAGCTTTCTTT. This translates into CASSEIVNTEAFF.